This entry lists 25 T cell receptor beta chains sequenced from one sample in a study of CD8+CD57+ T cells in acquired aplastic anemia. CDR3 and TCR beta VDJ profiling relied on a genomic DNA template. TCRdb called the reads again in MiXCR, with one record for every CDR3 protein. Here the sample spans hundreds of thousands of distinct CDR3 sequences, 55% to 70% being singletons. The sample taken for sequencing was sorted CD4+, CD8+, or CD8+CD57+ T cells (not recorded which) from PBMCs. The receptors come from a human donor in good health, serving as a control.

About this clonotype itself: Germline and junction disagree at one end, which may indicate a read error. This chain uses TRBV7-9 with TRBJ1-1; D may be TRBD1 (5 bases). The CDR3 contains 14 residues. Germline values: CDR1 SEHNR, CDR2 FQNEAQ (reference sequence). DNA for the CDR3: TGTGCCAGCAGCTCAATATCGCCCGGGGCGCTGTTTTTTTTT. As protein: CASSSISPGALFFF.

This clonotype was detected only once. DNA for the CDR3: TGCAGTGCTAGAGATCATGGTGATGAGGATACGCAGTATTTT. This translates into CSARDHGDEDTQYF. The chain is built from TRBV20-1 and TRBJ2-3; D uncertain. This CDR3 comprises 14 residues. Germline lookup yields CDR1 DFQATT and CDR2 SNEGSKA (reference sequence). The V end was cut by 0 bases, the J end by 6 bases, with 13 bases between.

The chain employs TRBV9 and TRBJ1-2; D ambiguous. Germline lookup yields CDR1 SGDLS and CDR2 YYNGEE. The CDR3 runs 12 residues. The ends were cut back, 8 bases at V and 4 bases at J, with 12 bases in the middle. CDR3 region: CASREASYGYTF. In nucleotides, the CDR3 is TGTGCCAGTCGGGAAGCTTCCTATGGCTACACCTTC. Together with reference TRBV9 and TRBJ1-2, the CDR3 gives the full variable domain: DSGVTQTPKHLITATGQRVTLRCSPRSGDLSVYWYQQSLDQGLQFLIQYYNGEERAKGNILERFSAQQFPDLHSELNLSSLELGDSALYFCASREASYGYTFGSGTRLTVV.

This clonotype was found many times. The chain couples TRBV7-6 to TRBJ2-3, with TRBD1 as a possible D gene (6 bases). Trimming removed 2 bases at V and 1 base at J, with 7 bases between. Germline assignment: CDR1 SGHVS and CDR2 FNYEAQ. The CDR3 runs 14 residues. The DNA for the CDR3 is TGTGCCAGCAGCTTACGACAGGGCACAGATACGCAGTATTTT. It yields the protein CASSLRQGTDTQYF.

This chain uses TRBV30 with TRBJ2-1; 11 positions agree with TRBD2. V was clipped by 0 bases and J by 6 bases; unmatched bases: 7. This CDR3 is built from 16 residues. Germline V lookup: CDR1 GTSNPN, CDR2 SVGIG (reference sequence). CDR3 in DNA: TGTGCCTGGAGTGTCATTAGCGGGGGGGCGGCCAATGAGCAGTTCTTC. Residues: CAWSVISGGAANEQFF.

This clonotype was counted many times. The V gene is TRBV6-1, the J gene TRBJ1-4; no reliable D call. V was shortened by 10 bases and J by 3 bases, with 12 bases between the two germline ends. This CDR3 has 13 amino acids. The germline gives CDR1 MNHNS, CDR2 SASEGT. DNA of the CDR3: TGTGCCACTCAGAGGTTAGCTAATGAAAAACTGTTTTTT. Translated: CATQRLANEKLFF.

This clonotype was seen only a few times. The chain carries TRBV20-1 and TRBJ2-3; the D gene is possibly TRBD2 (5 bases). Germline CDR1 reads DFQATT; CDR2 reads SNEGSKA (reference sequence). This CDR3 spans 13 amino acids. V was trimmed by 0 bases and J by 5 bases, leaving 9 bases between them. CDR3 nucleotide sequence: TGCAGTGCTAGAGATCTGGGAGAAGATACGCAGTATTTT. This encodes CSARDLGEDTQYF.

Turning to this clonotype: One base away lies a much larger clone, so this may be a sequencing read error. CDR3 loop: CAISYAGESANEKLFF. As DNA, the CDR3 is TGTGCCATCAGTTACGCAGGGGAATCGGCTAATGAAAAACTGTTTTTT. This sequence joins TRBV10-3 and TRBJ1-4, with TRBD1 as a possible D gene (6 bases). CDR3 length equals 16 residues. V was clipped by 5 bases and J by 3 bases, with 16 bases between them. CDR1 and CDR2 (germline): ENHRY, SYGVKD.

CDR3 coding DNA: TGTGCCAGCAGTGGGGCCGACAGGAACTATGGCTACACCTTC. Residues: CASSGADRNYGYTF. The rearrangement joins TRBV19 to TRBJ1-2; possible D gene TRBD1, 6 bases. V was pared by 9 bases and J by 2 bases, with 16 bases between. CDR3 size: 14 residues. CDR1 and CDR2 (germline): LNHDA, SQIVND (reference sequence).

This clonotype has just one count. V usage is TRBV7-3 and J usage is TRBJ2-5, with 7 bases aligning to TRBD1. The CDR3 consists of 14 residues. Germline lookup yields CDR1 SGHTA and CDR2 FQGTGA. Losses at the gene ends were 5 bases for V and 4 bases for J; bases not matched to a gene: 7. The DNA of the CDR3 is TGTGCCAGCAGCCGCCAGGCAGGGGGAGAGACCCAGTACTTC. This encodes CASSRQAGGETQYF.

The rearrangement joins TRBV12-3 or TRBV12-4 to TRBJ2-3, with D perhaps matching TRBD1 or TRBD2 (5 bases each). V was cut by 6 bases and J by 6 bases, with 10 bases left in between. CDR3 length equals 12 residues. The CDR3 sequence: CASSVREDTQYF. The CDR3, as DNA: TGTGCCAGCAGCGTCAGGGAGGATACGCAGTATTTT.

This clonotype was seen many times. The chain links TRBV5-1 to TRBJ2-1; tentative D call: TRBD2 (6 bases). This CDR3 is built from 17 residues. Between the trimmed V and J ends, which lost 0 bases and 3 bases, there was a span of 16 bases. Germline V gene data show CDR1 as SGHRS and CDR2 as YFSETQ. As DNA, the CDR3 is TGCGCCAGCAGCTTGGAACCCCGGACTATACTCTACAATGAGCAGTTCTTC. It translates to CASSLEPRTILYNEQFF.

V is TRBV12-3 or TRBV12-4 and J is TRBJ2-7; possibly TRBD2 for D (5 bases). The CDR3 runs 13 residues. The V gene lost 6 bases and the J gene lost 6 bases, with 15 bases spanning the gap. In DNA form, the CDR3 reads TGTGCCAGCAGCCGTCGACCGGGGATCGAGCAGTACTTC. It yields the protein CASSRRPGIEQYF.

The rearrangement uses TRBV20-1 and TRBJ2-5; possible D gene TRBD1, 6 bases. The CDR3 has 13 residues. V lost 6 bases, J lost 9 bases, and 20 bases lay in between. Germline V CDR1 and CDR2: DFQATT, SNEGSKA (reference sequence). CDR3 sequence reads: CSAILDSASAQYF. The CDR3, as DNA: TGCAGTGCGATCCTGGACAGCGCCAGCGCCCAGTACTTC.

There are many counts of this clonotype. The V gene is TRBV20-1, the J gene TRBJ2-7; 7 bases agree with TRBD1. Per the germline V gene, CDR1 is DFQATT and CDR2 is SNEGSKA (reference sequence). The CDR3 extends over 17 amino acids. V lost 2 bases to trimming and J lost 0 bases; unmatched junction nucleotides: 13. CDR3 in amino acids: CSARRKSPGQSSYEQYF. The CDR3 coding sequence is TGCAGTGCTAGAAGGAAAAGCCCGGGACAGAGCTCCTACGAGCAGTACTTC.

This clonotype has a single count. The V gene is TRBV20-1, the J gene TRBJ1-4; D call uncertain. V was cut by 3 bases and J by 6 bases, with 17 bases left in between. Germline loops: CDR1 DFQATT, CDR2 SNEGSKA (reference sequence). This CDR3 region has 15 residues. CDR3 protein: CSARVSTYTHEKLFF. CDR3 DNA: TGCAGTGCTAGGGTCAGTACCTACACTCATGAAAAACTGTTTTTT.

The rearrangement joins TRBV29-1 to TRBJ1-2; D remains unclear. The germline V and J ends were trimmed by 5 bases and 8 bases, with 12 bases remaining between them. The CDR3 is made up of 11 amino acids. Germline lookup yields CDR1 SQVTM and CDR2 ANQGSEA. CDR3 nucleotide sequence: TGCAGCGTTTTGATCGGTAAAGGCTACACCTTC. This translates into CSVLIGKGYTF.

This clonotype was seen many times. J is TRBJ1-2 and V is TRBV4-1; TRBD1 might be the D (6 bases). Germline CDR1 is MGHRA and CDR2 is YSYEKL. The CDR3 runs to 14 residues. Trimming took off 7 bases at V and 4 bases at J, with 16 bases between the two ends. The CDR3 nucleotides are TGCGCCAGCACCATAAACGGGGGGGCCTATGGCTACACCTTC. As protein: CASTINGGAYGYTF.

With regard to this clonotype: Since a much larger clone is just one base distant, this may be a read error. The rearrangement joins TRBV5-1 to TRBJ2-1; tentatively, D is TRBD1 (5 bases). The length of the CDR3 is 12 residues. Germline loops: CDR1 SGHRS, CDR2 YFSETQ. Trimming took 0 bases from V and 15 from J, leaving 13 bases between them. CDR3 DNA sequence: TGCGCCAGCAGCTTGGAGGGAAAGGGGCGGTTCTTC. This encodes CASSLEGKGRFF.

This clonotype was counted ten times or more. The rearrangement links TRBV7-2 to TRBJ1-3; D is unresolved. The V gene's germline CDR1 is SGHTA and CDR2 FQGNSA. The ends were cut back, 5 bases at V and 1 base at J, with 12 bases in the middle. This CDR3 is 15 amino acids long. The CDR3 DNA sequence: TGTGCCAGCAGCCCCCAAGCAGCGTCTGGAAACACCATATATTTT. This gives the protein CASSPQAASGNTIYF.

The chain links TRBV20-1 to TRBJ2-1, with TRBD2 matching over 9 bases. CDR1 DFQATT and CDR2 SNEGSKA come from the germline V gene (reference sequence). Trimming took 1 base from V and 4 from J; bases not matched to a gene: 8. CDR3 length: 16 amino acids. The CDR3 nucleotides read TGCAGTGCTAGAGTCGCGCGGGGGGGGATATACAATGAGCAGTTCTTC. It codes for CSARVARGGIYNEQFF.

On this clonotype itself: Since a much larger clone is just one base distant, this may be a read error. J is TRBJ1-2 and V is TRBV4-3; 9 bases align to TRBD1. The CDR3 is 17 residues long. From germline, CDR1 is LGHNA and CDR2 YSLEER. This CDR3 reads CPSSQENRGRSNGGYTF. The CDR3, as DNA: TGCCCCAGCAGCCAAGAAAACAGGGGGCGTTCCAACGGGGGCTACACCTTC.

Details on this clonotype: The germline gene is not matched at one end of the junction; a read error may be the cause. The CDR3 DNA follows: TGTGCCAGCAGTTTTTCGGGTATTAGGCCCAAGCATTTT. Its translation: CASSFSGIRPKHF. The chain employs TRBV7-8 and TRBJ1-5; D call uncertain. The CDR3 loop spans 13 amino acids. CDR1 and CDR2 from the germline V gene are SGHVS and FQNEAQ.

The gene calls are TRBV10-3 and TRBJ1-1; TRBD1 is a possible D gene (5 bases). V lost 6 bases and J lost 1, with 18 bases in between. Germline V lookup: CDR1 ENHRY, CDR2 SYGVKD. The CDR3 totals 16 residues. CDR3 nucleotide sequence: TGTGCCATCAGGGGGCAGGGATGGGGTCCGAACACTGAAGCTTTCTTT. Amino acids: CAIRGQGWGPNTEAFF.

In regard to this clonotype: The missing conserved phenylalanine or tryptophan at the end of this CDR3 makes a read error likely. No DNA is shown, since the ends of the CDR3 on it are uncertain; the CDR3 is the one TCRdb lists. CDR3 region: CASSLSGADALFL. The chain uses TRBV7-2 and TRBJ2-7. From germline, CDR1 is SGHTA and CDR2 FQGNSA. The CDR3 spans 13 residues, counting both ends.